Sequencing of this TCR beta chain was carried out in a study of beta chain features in type 1 diabetes. Notes on the study in general: Type 1 diabetes patients had TCRB CDR3s that were shorter (moderately but significantly so) in all four CD4+ subsets.

cDNA synthesis used the whole RNA isolate, giving expressed TCRB sequences. Sequencing used immunoSEQ multiplex PCR; TCRdb keeps in-frame clones, though not all of them. The sample lists over 600,000 clones, 9.5% to 15% seen once, with around 0.12% in the top ten. Per the germline V gene, CDR1 is SGDLS and CDR2 is YYNGEE. The CDR3 spans 16 residues. V gave up 2 bases and J gave up 1 base; unmatched junction bases: 6. Concerning this clone itself: Its antigen remains unknown.

The sequence was collected from a man aged 25 to 40 with type 1 diabetes. Sequencing input: naive CD4+ T cells from blood. This chain joins TRBV9 and TRBJ2-5; 9 bases agree with TRBD2. The CDR3 here is CASSVAAGGPQETQYF. The CDR3 DNA reads TGTGCCAGCAGCGTCGCCGCGGGGGGGCCCCAAGAGACCCAGTACTTC. The full variable domain, its missing parts supplied by reference TRBV9 and TRBJ2-5, is DSGVTQTPKHLITATGQRVTLRCSPRSGDLSVYWYQQSLDQGLQFLIQYYNGEERAKGNILERFSAQQFPDLHSELNLSSLELGDSALYFCASSVAAGGPQETQYFGPGTRLLVL.